This T cell receptor (beta chain) was sequenced during a study of T-cell memory formation after mild COVID-19. This CDR3 spans 15 amino acids. Per the germline V gene, CDR1 is KGHDR and CDR2 is SFDVKD. Trimming left V 1 base short and J 4 bases short, with 12 bases between. This clonotype was counted only a few times. Its matching antigen is unknown. Notes on the study in general: Contracting CD4+ clones sat mainly in CM and EM; CD8+ in EMRA. What remained unconfirmed was the SARS-CoV-2 specificity of second-wave clones peaking on day 37. A subset of responding clones appeared in pre-infection memory, suggesting cross-reactive memory joined.

Barcoded TCR alpha and TCR beta cDNA libraries with UMIs came from 5'RACE using constant-segment primers. TCRdb re-called the 5' RACE reads with MiXCR, one entry per CDR3 protein. The sample includes 150,000 to 200,000 distinct CDR3 sequences, 9.5% to 13% of them seen just once. The source material was PBMCs or a T cell subset sorted from them (not recorded which). This TCR came from a man between 18 and 29 years old who had mild COVID-19 (a few samples of this study predate the infection). Cell type and time point are not known. The chain employs TRBV24-1 and TRBJ1-1; possible D gene TRBD1, 5 bases. DNA of the CDR3: TGTGCCACCAGTGATTTTCGGGGGGGGAGCACTGAAGCTTTCTTT. Protein product: CATSDFRGGSTEAFF.